This T cell receptor beta chain was profiled in a study of blood T cell repertoires in COVID-19. About the research overall: Both acute and convalescent COVID-19 samples were obtained from the United States, Italy and Spain. PBMCs, B-cell-depleted T cells, or T cells were the source of the cDNA or gDNA that made up the material.

This clone was seen once. The CDR3 contains 17 residues. The ends lost 3 bases at V and 1 base at J; junction bases unmatched: 12. The germline gives CDR1 LNHDA, CDR2 SQIVND (reference sequence). Original handling: Reference gene primers were amplified, and this amplification served to estimate nucleated cell counts. This table comes from immunoSEQ multiplex PCR, and its TCRdb copy is limited to in-frame clones, with some not included. V and J calls plus clone size are reproduced from that table; the DNA served to infer D and trimming. The top ten hold 18% of the sample, which has some 220,000 clones, 84% seen once.

Sequencing was performed on peripheral blood. The TCR originated in an elderly woman with active or convalescent COVID-19. The rearrangement joins TRBV19 to TRBJ2-7, with TRBD1 matching over 7 bases. The CDR3 region has the DNA TGTGCCAGTAGTATGGCTTTGGTAGGGGGCTATTCCTACGAGCAGTACTTC. It translates to CASSMALVGGYSYEQYF.